This passage covers 16 T cell receptor beta chains from one sample sequenced in a study of cytomegalovirus exposure and HLA in healthy donors. In the PCR, 60 Vbeta and 13 Jbeta primers were used. Profiled with immunoSEQ multiplex PCR; TCRdb holds only in-frame clones, not every one. The repertoire holds 30,000 to 45,000 clones, with roughly 80% as singletons. Sequenced: PBMCs. These TCRs come from a woman between 40 and 55 years old in good health and CMV-seronegative.

The V gene is TRBV9, the J gene TRBJ1-6; 7 bases align to TRBD1. The CDR3 length is 18 residues. Per germline, CDR1 SGDLS and CDR2 YYNGEE. Germline trimming cut 5 bases from V and 0 bases from J; bases unmatched to any gene: 11. DNA of the CDR3: TGTGCCAGCAGTCGACAGGGAGAAGGGCACTCCTATAATTCACCCCTCCACTTT. Its translation is CASSRQGEGHSYNSPLHF.

This rearrangement joins TRBV5-6 to TRBJ2-7; D is possibly TRBD2 (6 bases). This CDR3 has 12 amino acids. The V gene lost 4 bases and the J gene lost 7 bases, with 12 bases spanning the gap. Germline V lookup: CDR1 SGHDT, CDR2 YYEEEE. In DNA, the CDR3 is TGTGCCAGCAGCGAAGATCGGGGGGAGCAGTACGTC. Translated: CASSEDRGEQYV.

This chain connects TRBV4-2 to TRBJ2-2, with TRBD2 matching over 11 bases. Germline values: CDR1 LGHNA, CDR2 YNFKEQ. Trimming removed 10 bases from V and 3 bases from J; junction bases left unmatched: 10. This CDR3 spans 16 amino acids. CDR3 in DNA: TGTGCCACTTATAGCGGTAGCGGGGGGGACACCGGGGAGCTGTTTTTT. Its protein is CATYSGSGGDTGELFF.

V and J are TRBV29-1 and TRBJ2-1; D unresolved. The CDR3 is 11 amino acids. V lost 7 bases, J lost 4 bases, and 8 bases lay in between. Looked up from germline, CDR1 is SQVTM and CDR2 is ANQGSEA. DNA for the CDR3: TGCAGCGCAGACACGTACAATGAGCAGTTCTTC. Protein product: CSADTYNEQFF.

The chain uses TRBV6-1 and TRBJ2-7; 8 positions match TRBD2. The germline gives CDR1 MNHNS, CDR2 SASEGT. The CDR3 is 13 amino acids. V lost 8 bases and J lost 7; bases outside the gene matches: 10. The CDR3 loop is CASAYGGAWEQYV. DNA for the CDR3: TGTGCCAGCGCGTACGGGGGGGCGTGGGAGCAGTACGTC.

V gene TRBV7-9 combines with J gene TRBJ1-2; 10 nucleotides line up with TRBD1. This CDR3 comprises 16 residues. V lost 5 bases and J lost 4; bases outside the gene matches: 10. Per germline, CDR1 SEHNR and CDR2 FQNEAQ (reference sequence). The CDR3 region is CASSQRQGATSYGYTF. The CDR3 bases are TGTGCCAGCAGCCAACGACAGGGGGCAACCAGCTATGGCTACACCTTC.

This clone showed up just a few times. DNA of the CDR3: TGCAGCGTTGCCGAGGGAGACGAGCAGTACGTC. Translation: CSVAEGDEQYV. The rearrangement joins TRBV29-1 to TRBJ2-7; D may be TRBD2 (5 bases). Trimming pared 4 bases from V and 5 bases from J, leaving 9 bases between. The CDR3 is 11 amino acids. CDR1 and CDR2 (germline): SQVTM, ANQGSEA.

The gene calls are TRBV7-9 and TRBJ2-1; D might be TRBD2 (5 bases). The CDR3 is 15 residues long. V dropped 5 bases and J dropped 4 bases, with 15 bases sitting between them. Germline CDR1 reads SEHNR; CDR2 reads FQNEAQ (reference sequence). The CDR3 sequence: CASSRHGVRYNEQFF. CDR3 in DNA: TGTGCCAGCAGCCGTCACGGGGTGAGGTACAATGAGCAGTTCTTC.

This chain uses TRBV7-9 with TRBJ2-7; 7 nucleotides match TRBD1. After removal of 5 bases from V and 4 bases from J, the junction contained 14 bases not matched to a gene. Germline V CDR1 and CDR2: SEHNR, FQNEAQ (reference sequence). The CDR3 has 16 amino acids. The DNA for the CDR3 is TGTGCCAGCAGCCGCGGACAGGATCGATTGGGGTACGAGCAGTACTTC. Amino acids: CASSRGQDRLGYEQYF.

This clone was detected a few times. V usage is TRBV25-1 and J usage is TRBJ2-7; 9 bases are shared with TRBD1. The CDR3 covers 13 residues. Germline values: CDR1 MGHDK, CDR2 SYGVNS. V gave up 5 bases and J gave up 3 bases; unmatched junction bases: 2. The CDR3 spells CASSNRGHYEQYF. CDR3 bases: TGTGCCAGCAGTAACAGGGGGCACTACGAGCAGTACTTC.

V and J are TRBV5-1 and TRBJ1-6; 8 bases are a match to TRBD1. Germline V lookup: CDR1 SGHRS, CDR2 YFSETQ. The length of the CDR3 is 14 residues. V was clipped by 5 bases and J by 10 bases; unmatched bases: 8. In DNA, the CDR3 is TGCGCCAGCAGTCCCGGGACAGGAGAATCACCCCTCCACTTT. This encodes CASSPGTGESPLHF.

The chain joins TRBV2 to TRBJ1-3; possible D gene TRBD1, 6 bases. Trimming took off 8 bases at V and 0 bases at J, with 11 bases between the two ends. This CDR3 is built from 14 residues. Germline values: CDR1 SNHLY, CDR2 FYNNEI. CDR3 sequence (DNA): TGTGCCAGCTCAACAGGGTACTCTGGAAACACCATATATTTT. It translates to CASSTGYSGNTIYF.

The sample holds a few counts of this clone. This chain links TRBV25-1 with TRBJ2-3; TRBD2 is a possible D gene (6 bases). The CDR3 spans 14 residues. Germline assignment: CDR1 MGHDK and CDR2 SYGVNS. V lost 8 bases to trimming and J lost 1 base, with 13 bases between them. The CDR3 reads CASGFGTGTDTQYF. CDR3 nucleotides: TGTGCCAGCGGCTTCGGGACTGGCACAGATACGCAGTATTTT.

This chain joins TRBV19 and TRBJ1-1; 8 bases are shared with TRBD1. The CDR3 length is 14 residues. The V and J ends lost 5 bases and 6 bases, in that order; junction bases with no gene match: 8. CDR1 is LNHDA, CDR2 SQIVND, per germline (reference sequence). This chain's CDR3 is CASSQGGTGAEAFF. Written as DNA, the CDR3 is TGTGCCAGTAGTCAAGGGGGGACAGGAGCTGAAGCTTTCTTT.

CDR3 in DNA: TGTGCCAGCAGGGGCCAACCGAATGAAAAACTGTTTTTT. Encoded protein: CASRGQPNEKLFF. The genes are TRBV7-2 and TRBJ1-4; D is undetermined. Trimming took 6 bases from V and 5 from J, leaving 10 bases between them. The CDR3 extends over 13 amino acids. Germline V gives CDR1 SGHTA, CDR2 FQGNSA.

This clone was seen only a few times. The V gene is TRBV19, the J gene TRBJ2-6; D not resolved. With 4 bases removed from V and 0 bases from J, the gap between germline ends came to 4 bases. CDR1 is LNHDA and CDR2 is SQIVND in the germline V gene (reference sequence). This CDR3 contains 14 residues. CDR3 in amino acids: CASSTNSGANVLTF. The CDR3, as DNA: TGTGCCAGTAGTACAAACTCTGGGGCCAACGTCCTGACTTTC.